One sample yielded the 9 T cell receptor beta chains listed below, sequenced in a study of shared T cell receptors in the human thymus. Clones were sequenced by immunoSEQ multiplex PCR, and TCRdb holds only the in-frame ones, with some missing. The table has roughly 410,000 clones, approximately 95% seen once. Sample: thymocytes. Every receptor here comes from a human donor.

The rearrangement links TRBV28 to TRBJ1-4; D gene uncertain. CDR1 is MDHEN and CDR2 is SYDVKM in the germline V gene. The CDR3 runs to 17 residues. V lost 3 bases, J lost 8 bases, and 22 bases lay in between. CDR3 amino acids: CASSFGGGRPRAEKLFF. CDR3 DNA: TGTGCCAGCAGTTTCGGTGGAGGTAGACCTAGGGCCGAAAAACTGTTTTTT.

The chain carries TRBV28 and TRBJ1-1; the D is unclear. Germline-derived CDR1 and CDR2 are MDHEN and SYDVKM. V was pared by 8 bases and J by 3 bases, with 16 bases between. This CDR3 spans 14 amino acids. CDR3 sequence: CASFPSDRDTEAFF. CDR3 nucleotide sequence: TGTGCCAGCTTTCCCTCCGATAGGGACACTGAAGCTTTCTTT.

The rearrangement links TRBV27 to TRBJ2-4; D possibly corresponds to TRBD1 (5 bases). V lost 8 bases and J 0 bases, leaving 8 bases between the germline ends. CDR1 MNHEY and CDR2 SMNVEV come from the germline V gene (reference sequence). CDR3 length: 13 residues. CDR3 nucleotide sequence: TGTGCCAGCCGCGACAGAGCCAAAAACATTCAGTACTTC. Translated: CASRDRAKNIQYF.

The CDR3 nucleotides read TGTGCCTGGATACAGCGGGGGTCCGGCACCGGGGAGCTGTTTTTT. Its protein is CAWIQRGSGTGELFF. This sequence joins TRBV30 and TRBJ2-2; 8 bases line up with TRBD2. Germline V gives CDR1 GTSNPN, CDR2 SVGIG (reference sequence). Germline trimming cut 4 bases from V and 4 bases from J; bases unmatched to any gene: 8. The CDR3 is made up of 15 amino acids. The whole variable domain, filled in from reference TRBV30 and TRBJ2-2, reads SQTIHQWPATLVQPVGSPLSLECTVEGTSNPNLYWYRQAAGRGLQLLFYSVGIGQISSEVPQNLSASRPQDRQFILSSKKLLLSDSGFYLCAWIQRGSGTGELFFGEGSRLTVL.

V and J are TRBV13 and TRBJ2-2; tentative D call: TRBD1 (7 bases). The germline V and J ends were trimmed by 6 bases and 5 bases, with 19 bases remaining between them. This CDR3 comprises 16 residues. Germline CDR1 is PRHDT and CDR2 is FYEKMQ (reference sequence). The CDR3 DNA is TGTGCCAGCAGTAACATGCGACAGGGAGGAACCGGGGAGCTGTTTTTT. Amino acid sequence: CASSNMRQGGTGELFF.

This clone showed up just once. The rearrangement uses TRBV4-3 and TRBJ2-5, with 7 bases matching TRBD2. Looked up from germline, CDR1 is LGHNA and CDR2 is YSLEER. CDR3 length equals 16 residues. Unmatched junction bases numbered 10, after V lost 1 base and J lost 5 bases. Written as DNA, the CDR3 is TGCGCCAGCAGCCAAGGGGCCGGGGGGAGGTGGGAGACCCAGTACTTC. Protein sequence: CASSQGAGGRWETQYF.

As concerns this clone: One end of the junction does not line up with germline, which may come from a read error. The chain couples TRBV4-3 to TRBJ2-2; 7 bases agree with TRBD2. The CDR3 sequence is 16 residues long. Per germline, CDR1 LGHNA and CDR2 YSLEER. The CDR3 region is CASSQGLTSVDRGAVF. CDR3 nucleotide sequence: TGCGCCAGCAGCCAAGGGTTAACTAGCGTGGACCGGGGAGCTGTTTTT.

The chain combines TRBV7-9 with TRBJ2-7; 7 nucleotides match TRBD1. Germline loops: CDR1 SEHNR, CDR2 FQNEAQ (reference sequence). Germline trimming cut 3 bases from V and 5 bases from J; bases unmatched to any gene: 7. The CDR3 contains 14 residues. CDR3 DNA sequence: TGTGCCAGCAGCTTCGACAGGGTCCCTGACGAGCAGTACTTC. It codes for CASSFDRVPDEQYF.

Written as DNA, the CDR3 is TGTGCCAGCAGTTCGGTGAACAGGAGCTACGAGCAGTACTTC. Protein sequence: CASSSVNRSYEQYF. This chain connects TRBV28 to TRBJ2-7; D might be TRBD1 (5 bases). The CDR3 covers 14 residues. Per the germline V gene, CDR1 is MDHEN and CDR2 is SYDVKM. V lost 4 bases to trimming and J lost 3 bases, with 13 bases between them.